Listed below are T cell receptor beta chains from one sample, sequenced in a study of long-term antiretroviral therapy in people with HIV. Data came from immunoSEQ multiplex PCR; TCRdb stores just in-frame clones and leaves some out. The table has around 19,000 clones, 81% seen once. The sequences come from unsorted PBMCs, collected 0.3 years before starting antiretroviral therapy. The receptors were sampled from a man over 45 with HIV. The CDR3 runs from the conserved cysteine through the conserved F or W. A D gene is named only where the DNA matches it firmly. Size is stated for part of the rows, as once, few or many counts, or as a class when the clone is expanded.

j_call clone_size v_call cdr3_length d_call cdr3_aa cdr3_nt
TRBJ2-5 NA TRBV25-1 15 NA CASSLRGRVQETQYF TGTGCCAGCAGTCTAAGGGGAAGAGTACAGGAGACCCAGTACTTC
TRBJ1-1 NA TRBV5-6 13 NA CASSPWENTEAFF TGTGCCAGCAGTCCCTGGGAGAACACTGAAGCTTTCTTT
TRBJ1-3 NA TRBV11-3 18 TRBD1 CASSLENGQDPSGNTIYF TGTGCCAGCAGCTTAGAGAACGGACAGGACCCCTCTGGAAACACCATATATTTT
TRBJ1-4 NA TRBV30 13 NA CAWSVYETEKLFF TGTGCCTGGAGTGTATACGAGACCGAAAAACTGTTTTTT
TRBJ2-1 NA TRBV5-4 15 TRBD2 CASRNSGDEYNEQFF TGTGCCAGCAGAAATAGCGGGGATGAATACAATGAGCAGTTCTTC
TRBJ1-1 few TRBV7-6 13 NA CASSHFVNTEAFF TGTGCCAGCAGCCACTTCGTAAACACTGAAGCTTTCTTT
TRBJ2-3 NA TRBV7-2 14 TRBD1 CASSVQGETDTQYF TGTGCCAGCAGCGTCCAGGGGGAGACAGATACGCAGTATTTT
TRBJ2-7 NA TRBV7-9 14 NA CASSFRGQGAEQYF TGTGCCAGCAGCTTTCGTGGGCAGGGCGCCGAGCAGTACTTC
TRBJ1-1 NA TRBV7-9 14 NA CASSPKGARTEAFF TGTGCCAGCAGCCCCAAGGGAGCGCGCACTGAAGCTTTCTTT
TRBJ1-3 NA TRBV5-3 19 NA CARSPEVPGTDGAGNTIYF TGTGCCAGAAGCCCCGAGGTCCCAGGGACCGATGGCGCTGGAAACACCATATATTTT
TRBJ2-7 NA TRBV19 15 TRBD2 CASSIAMGLAYEQYF TGTGCCAGTAGTATAGCGATGGGACTAGCCTACGAGCAGTACTTC
TRBJ2-3 NA TRBV18 14 NA CASSLSGHTDTQYF TGTGCCAGCTCACTTTCGGGCCACACAGATACGCAGTATTTT
TRBJ2-3 NA TRBV12-5 15 NA CASGLWAGGTDTQYF TGTGCTAGTGGTTTGTGGGCAGGGGGCACAGATACGCAGTATTTT
TRBJ2-3 NA TRBV6-1 15 NA CASRRQDPSTDTQYF TGTGCCAGTCGTAGACAGGACCCTAGCACAGATACGCAGTATTTT
TRBJ1-2 NA TRBV29-1 14 NA CSVGEGSSYYGYTF TGCAGCGTTGGGGAGGGCAGTAGCTACTATGGCTACACCTTC
TRBJ2-5 NA TRBV6-5 15 TRBD2 CASSYEGTSGETQYF TGTGCCAGCAGTTATGAAGGGACTAGCGGAGAGACCCAGTACTTC
TRBJ2-7 NA TRBV7-2 15 TRBD2 CASSLVPSGSYEQYF TGTGCCAGCAGCTTAGTTCCTAGCGGGAGTTACGAGCAGTACTTC
TRBJ1-5 NA TRBV18 16 NA CASSLTQDRNNQPQHF TGTGCCAGCTCACTTACGCAGGACAGAAACAATCAGCCCCAGCATTTT
TRBJ1-6 NA TRBV28 13 NA CASSSREPSPLHF TGTGCCAGCAGTTCCAGGGAACCCTCACCCCTCCACTTT
TRBJ1-1 NA TRBV7-2 15 NA CASSLARGFDTEAFF TGTGCCAGCAGCTTAGCAAGGGGGTTTGACACTGAAGCTTTCTTT
TRBJ1-1 NA TRBV10-3 14 TRBD1 CAISEEGAGGPAFF TGTGCCATCAGTGAGGAGGGGGCAGGGGGCCCGGCTTTCTTT
TRBJ1-2 NA TRBV7-2 14 NA CASSLGGVNYGYTF TGTGCCAGCAGCTTAGGAGGGGTTAACTATGGCTACACCTTC
TRBJ2-3 NA TRBV6-4 15 NA CASSPGGAGADTQYF TGTGCCAGCAGTCCAGGCGGGGCCGGCGCAGATACGCAGTATTTT
TRBJ1-5 NA TRBV9 14 TRBD1 CASSARDRNQPQHF TGTGCCAGCAGCGCCAGGGACAGGAATCAGCCCCAGCATTTT
TRBJ2-3 NA TRBV6-5 15 NA CASRQGSTEVDTQYF TGTGCCAGCAGACAGGGCTCTACTGAGGTCGATACGCAGTATTTT
TRBJ2-7 NA TRBV18 14 NA CASSPEFVNDEQYF TGTGCCAGCTCACCTGAATTCGTGAACGACGAGCAGTACTTC
TRBJ1-3 NA TRBV15 15 NA CATSRDPGRLYTIYF TGTGCCACCAGCAGAGACCCCGGACGGCTGTACACCATATATTTT
TRBJ2-3 NA TRBV5-1 17 NA CASSLAGLGGSTDTQYF TGCGCCAGCAGCTTGGCCGGGTTGGGGGGTAGCACAGATACGCAGTATTTT
TRBJ2-1 NA TRBV27 15 TRBD2 CASNRLGGDKNEQFF TGTGCCAGCAATCGGCTGGGGGGGGATAAGAATGAGCAGTTCTTC
TRBJ2-3 NA TRBV7-2 16 NA CASSLDLTRSTDTQYF TGTGCCAGCAGCTTAGATTTGACTAGGAGCACAGATACGCAGTATTTT
TRBJ1-4 NA TRBV27 18 TRBD1 CASSSSGTGGPINEKLFF TGTGCCAGCAGTTCCTCCGGGACAGGGGGCCCTATTAATGAAAAACTGTTTTTT
TRBJ1-5 NA TRBV5-1 16 TRBD1 CASLPDRTLGNQPQHF TGCGCCAGCCTGCCGGACAGGACTCTCGGCAATCAGCCCCAGCATTTT
TRBJ2-6 NA TRBV5-6 19 NA CASSLGHQGGPSGANVLTF TGTGCCAGCAGCTTGGGCCACCAGGGGGGACCCTCTGGGGCCAACGTCCTGACTTTC
TRBJ2-5 NA TRBV7-3 15 TRBD2 CASSLQGLAEETQYF TGTGCCAGCAGCTTACAGGGACTAGCGGAAGAGACCCAGTACTTC
TRBJ1-1 NA TRBV7-9 14 NA CASSWTAMNTEAFF TGTGCCAGCAGCTGGACAGCCATGAACACTGAAGCTTTCTTT
TRBJ1-2 few TRBV20-1 11 NA CSAKEQFGYTF TGCAGTGCTAAGGAGCAGTTCGGCTACACCTTC
TRBJ1-2 NA TRBV5-1 15 NA CASSLDGGPNYGYTF TGCGCCAGCAGCTTGGATGGGGGGCCTAACTATGGCTACACCTTC
TRBJ2-3 NA TRBV27 16 TRBD2 CASSLRVGGSTDTQYF TGTGCCAGCAGTTTACGGGTCGGGGGGAGCACAGATACGCAGTATTTT
TRBJ1-1 NA TRBV5-6 16 NA CASSLIRGRGNTEAFF TGTGCCAGCAGCTTGATTCGGGGCAGGGGAAACACTGAAGCTTTCTTT
TRBJ2-3 NA TRBV7-3 16 NA CASSLLTINYTDTQYF TGTGCCAGCAGCTTACTCACCATAAACTACACAGATACGCAGTATTTT
TRBJ1-5 NA TRBV28 14 TRBD1 CASSSDRVGQPQHF TGTGCCAGCAGTTCGGACAGGGTGGGTCAGCCCCAGCATTTT
TRBJ2-1 NA TRBV5-1 17 TRBD2 CASSLEGLAGVDNEQFF TGCGCCAGCAGCTTGGAGGGACTAGCGGGAGTTGACAATGAGCAGTTCTTC
TRBJ1-2 few TRBV7-9 13 NA CASSPRPNWGYTF TGTGCCAGCAGCCCTCGACCGAATTGGGGCTACACCTTC
TRBJ2-7 few TRBV4-2 16 NA CASSQEVGGSAYEQYF TGTGCCAGCAGCCAAGAGGTTGGGGGCAGCGCCTACGAGCAGTACTTC
TRBJ2-7 medium-sized TRBV25-1 12 NA CASSKTEYEQYF TGTGCCAGCAGTAAGACAGAATACGAGCAGTACTTC
TRBJ2-7 NA TRBV6-5 11 NA CASRDYYEQYF TGTGCCAGCAGGGATTACTACGAGCAGTACTTC
TRBJ2-7 NA TRBV5-4 12 NA CASSFTSGEQYF TGTGCCAGCAGCTTCACTTCTGGGGAGCAGTACTTC
TRBJ2-1 NA TRBV19 16 NA CASSMSGRFIYNEQFF TGTGCCAGTAGTATGTCAGGGCGATTTATCTACAATGAGCAGTTCTTC
TRBJ1-1 NA TRBV6-5 13 NA CASRTGGMDEAFF TGTGCCAGCAGGACTGGAGGTATGGATGAAGCTTTCTTT